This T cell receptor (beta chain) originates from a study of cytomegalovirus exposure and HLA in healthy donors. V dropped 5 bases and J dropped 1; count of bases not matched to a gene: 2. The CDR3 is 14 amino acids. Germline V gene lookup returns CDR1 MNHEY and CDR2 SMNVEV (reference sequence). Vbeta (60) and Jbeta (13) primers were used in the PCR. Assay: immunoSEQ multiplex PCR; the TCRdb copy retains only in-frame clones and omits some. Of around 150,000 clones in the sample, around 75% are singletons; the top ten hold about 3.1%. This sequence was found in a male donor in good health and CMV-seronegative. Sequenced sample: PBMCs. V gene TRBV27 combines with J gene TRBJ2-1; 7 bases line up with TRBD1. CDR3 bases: TGTGCCAGCAGTCGGGACAGATCCTACAATGAGCAGTTCTTC. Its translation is CASSRDRSYNEQFF.